This T cell receptor (beta chain) originates from a study of CD8 T cells in ankylosing spondylitis. Study results and limitations: Characteristic of ankylosing spondylitis blood, it appeared, was a TCR beta motif comprising roughly eight highly homologous variants.

CDR1 LGHDT and CDR2 YNNKEL come from the germline V gene (reference sequence). V gave up 4 bases and J gave up 3 bases; unmatched junction bases: 7. CDR3 length: 16 residues. This clonotype has a handful of counts. What it recognizes is unknown. One entry per CDR3 protein, called by TCRdb with MiXCR from the 5' RACE reads. The sample lists around 770,000 distinct CDR3 sequences, approximately 12% occurring once. The receptor's source is a male donor with ankylosing spondylitis. Sample: blood, either unsorted or a sorted T cell fraction (not recorded which). The rearrangement links TRBV3-1 to TRBJ2-7; 12 bases line up with TRBD2. In DNA, the CDR3 is TGTGCCAGCAGCCTGTCCGGGACTAGCGGGTTCTACGAGCAGTACTTC. It specifies CASSLSGTSGFYEQYF.